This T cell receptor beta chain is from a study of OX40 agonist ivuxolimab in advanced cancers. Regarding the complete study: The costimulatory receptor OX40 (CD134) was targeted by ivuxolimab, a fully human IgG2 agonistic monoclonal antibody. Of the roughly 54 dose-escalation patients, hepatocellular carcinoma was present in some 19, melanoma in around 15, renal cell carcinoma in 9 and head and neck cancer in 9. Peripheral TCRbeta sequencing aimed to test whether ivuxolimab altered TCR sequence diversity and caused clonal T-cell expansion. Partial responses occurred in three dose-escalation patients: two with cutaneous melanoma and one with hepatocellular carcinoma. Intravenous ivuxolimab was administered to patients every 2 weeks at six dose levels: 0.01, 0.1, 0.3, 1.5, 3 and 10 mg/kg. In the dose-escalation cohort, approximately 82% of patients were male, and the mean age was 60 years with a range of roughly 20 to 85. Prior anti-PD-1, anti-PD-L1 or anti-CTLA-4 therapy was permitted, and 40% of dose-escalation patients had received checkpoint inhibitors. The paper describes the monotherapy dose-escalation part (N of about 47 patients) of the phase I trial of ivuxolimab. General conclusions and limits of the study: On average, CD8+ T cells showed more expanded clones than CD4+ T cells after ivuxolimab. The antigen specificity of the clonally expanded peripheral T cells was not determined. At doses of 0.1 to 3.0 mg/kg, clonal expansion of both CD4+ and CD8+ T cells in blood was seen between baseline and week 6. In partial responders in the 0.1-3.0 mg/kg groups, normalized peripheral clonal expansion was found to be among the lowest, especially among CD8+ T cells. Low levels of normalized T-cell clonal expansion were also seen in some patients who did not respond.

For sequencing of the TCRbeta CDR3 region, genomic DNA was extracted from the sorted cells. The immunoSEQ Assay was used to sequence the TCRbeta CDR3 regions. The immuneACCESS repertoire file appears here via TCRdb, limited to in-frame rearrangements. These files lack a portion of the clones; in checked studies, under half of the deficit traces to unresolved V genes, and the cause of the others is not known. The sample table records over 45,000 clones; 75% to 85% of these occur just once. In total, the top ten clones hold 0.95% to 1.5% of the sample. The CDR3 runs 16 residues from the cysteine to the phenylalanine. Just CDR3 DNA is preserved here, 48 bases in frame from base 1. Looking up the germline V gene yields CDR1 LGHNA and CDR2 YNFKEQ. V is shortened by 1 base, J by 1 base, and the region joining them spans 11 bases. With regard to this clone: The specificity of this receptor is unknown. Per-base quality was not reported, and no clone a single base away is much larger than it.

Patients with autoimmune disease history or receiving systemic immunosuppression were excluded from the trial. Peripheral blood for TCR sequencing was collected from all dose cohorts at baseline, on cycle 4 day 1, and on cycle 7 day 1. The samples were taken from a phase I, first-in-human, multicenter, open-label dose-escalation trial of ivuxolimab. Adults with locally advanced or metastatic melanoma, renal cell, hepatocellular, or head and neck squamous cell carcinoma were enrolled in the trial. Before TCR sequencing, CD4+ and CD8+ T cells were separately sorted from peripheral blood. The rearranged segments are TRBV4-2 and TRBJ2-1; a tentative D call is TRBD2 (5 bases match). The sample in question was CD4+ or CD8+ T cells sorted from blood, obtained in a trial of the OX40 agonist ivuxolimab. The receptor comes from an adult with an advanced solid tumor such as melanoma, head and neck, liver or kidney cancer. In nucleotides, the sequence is TGTGCCAGCAGCCAAGTGGCCCCGGGGTCCTACAATGAGCAGTTCTTC. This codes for CASSQVAPGSYNEQFF.